This T cell receptor beta chain was retrieved from a study of read filtering for tumor transcriptome and immune sequencing. Study-level results: IR-seq and RNA-seq agreed better without single-read clonotypes. Compared with RNA-seq, IR-seq gave much higher clonotype depth and reliability.

Germline lookup yields CDR1 MDHEN and CDR2 SYDVKM. The CDR3 has 13 amino acids. In the case of this clonotype: The antigen remains unidentified. One junction end disagrees with the germline gene, perhaps due to a read error.

At the time of active disease, bone marrow was collected from every patient. Molecular barcoded adaptors covering alpha/delta and beta/gamma chains were used on roughly 400 ng RNA. TCRdb passed the reads through MiXCR, listing each CDR3 protein once. The sample carries 43,000 or so distinct CDR3 sequences, around 12% recorded once. The chain links TRBV28 to TRBJ2-2, with a possible D match to TRBD2 (5 bases). Sequencing input: a population of CD138-negative cells sorted from bone marrow. The receptor's source is a donor at least 40 years old with multiple myeloma. Here the CDR3 DNA reads TGTGCCGGCAGCCTTGAAAACACCGGGGAGCTGTTCTTT. Its protein is CAGSLENTGELFF.